The 20 T cell receptor beta chains presented below share a single source sample, sequenced in a study of blood T cell repertoires in COVID-19 (dated by TCRdb to 2020 to 2022). Library prep was done by the immunoSEQ multiplex PCR assay. Sourced from immuneACCESS, this table was stored by TCRdb with only in-frame sequences that have V and J called. A share of the clones is absent; for the studies checked, an unresolved V gene accounts for under half, and the remainder has no known explanation. This sample is represented by fewer than 400,000 clones; around four fifths of them were singletons. The top ten constitute almost 3% of the sample. Sequenced sample: peripheral blood. The receptors here all came from a man between 25 and 39 years old with active or convalescent COVID-19.

The chain has TRBV24-1 and TRBJ2-5, with TRBD1 as a possible D gene (8 bases). Germline assignment: CDR1 KGHDR and CDR2 SFDVKD. The CDR3 is 15 residues long. V shed 3 bases and J shed 4 bases, with 14 bases lying between them. In DNA, the CDR3 is TGTGCCACCAGTGATCTCACAGGGGGGGCAGAGACCCAGTACTTC. Its translation: CATSDLTGGAETQYF.

The V and J genes are TRBV10-3 and TRBJ2-2; D is perhaps TRBD2 (5 bases). The CDR3 is made up of 15 amino acids. Per germline, CDR1 ENHRY and CDR2 SYGVKD. Trimming took 2 bases from V and 5 from J, leaving 12 bases between them. The CDR3 loop is CAISEALAGTGELFF. DNA for the CDR3: TGTGCCATCAGTGAGGCCCTAGCTGGGACCGGGGAGCTGTTTTTT.

A note on this clone: Other nucleotide sequences in the sample specify the same CDR3. The rearrangement uses TRBV30 and TRBJ1-1; the D gene is possibly TRBD1 (5 bases). This CDR3 has 12 residues. V was cut by 5 bases and J by 2 bases, with 9 bases left in between. From germline, CDR1 is GTSNPN and CDR2 SVGIG (reference sequence). The CDR3 is CAWGRVNTEAFF. CDR3 bases: TGTGCCTGGGGCAGGGTAAACACTGAAGCTTTCTTT.

The chain joins TRBV4-1 to TRBJ2-1; the D gene is possibly TRBD2 (7 bases). CDR3 size: 16 residues. V lost 3 bases and J 9 bases, leaving 21 bases between the germline ends. Germline CDR1 MGHRA, CDR2 YSYEKL. CDR3 nucleotides: TGCGCCAGCAGCCATCATCCGCCCGGGGGGCCGGGTGAGCAGTTCTTC. Translating gives CASSHHPPGGPGEQFF.

The CDR3 protein is CASRAGREAFF. The CDR3 DNA sequence: TGTGCCAGCAGGGCAGGGAGGGAAGCTTTCTTT. The V call is TRBV2, the J call TRBJ1-1; a possible D gene is TRBD1 (5 bases). Germline values: CDR1 SNHLY, CDR2 FYNNEI. V dropped 6 bases and J dropped 8 bases, with 10 bases sitting between them. The CDR3 is 11 amino acids.

The chain has TRBV5-1 and TRBJ1-2; D may be TRBD1 (5 bases). CDR1 is SGHRS and CDR2 is YFSETQ in the germline V gene. The CDR3 contains 15 residues. The V gene lost 0 bases and the J gene lost 0 bases, with 9 bases spanning the gap. The CDR3 region is CASSLGGAANYGYTF. The CDR3 nucleotides are TGCGCCAGCAGCTTGGGTGGGGCCGCTAACTATGGCTACACCTTC.

The gene calls are TRBV7-2 and TRBJ2-5, with unresolved D. This CDR3 is built from 14 residues. Germline V gene lookup returns CDR1 SGHTA and CDR2 FQGNSA. With 3 bases removed from V and 1 base from J, the gap between germline ends came to 9 bases. The CDR3 sequence: CASSFTVSQETQYF. The DNA for the CDR3 is TGTGCCAGCAGCTTTACCGTGAGCCAAGAGACCCAGTACTTC. Full variable domain (rest looked up from reference TRBV7-2 and TRBJ2-5): GAGVSQSPSNKVTEKGKDVELRCDPISGHTALYWYRQSLGQGLEFLIYFQGNSAPDKSGLPSDRFSAERTGGSVSTLTIQRTQQEDSAVYLCASSFTVSQETQYFGPGTRLLVL.

The genes are TRBV3-1 (or the pseudogene TRBV3-2) and TRBJ2-4; 9 bases fit TRBD2. This CDR3 is 14 amino acids long. Germline V gives CDR1 LGHDT, CDR2 YNNKEL (reference sequence). The ends lost 4 bases at V and 7 bases at J; junction bases unmatched: 5. CDR3 DNA sequence: TGTGCCAGCAGCCGTTGGACTAGCGCCAACATTCAGTACTTC. It is translated as CASSRWTSANIQYF.

The DNA of the CDR3 is TGTGCCAGCAGCCGGGGGGGCACAGATACGCAGTATTTT. This gives the protein CASSRGGTDTQYF. This chain joins TRBV27 and TRBJ2-3; TRBD2 matches 7 bases. There are 13 residues in the CDR3. V dropped 6 bases and J dropped 1; count of bases not matched to a gene: 1. Germline loops: CDR1 MNHEY, CDR2 SMNVEV (reference sequence).

This chain connects TRBV5-1 to TRBJ1-2; unclear D gene. From germline, CDR1 is SGHRS and CDR2 YFSETQ. The CDR3 is made up of 15 amino acids. V lost 4 bases and J lost 4, with 17 bases in between. CDR3 in amino acids: CASSLGGLSIYGYTF. DNA of the CDR3: TGCGCCAGCAGCCTTGGAGGCCTCTCAATCTATGGCTACACCTTC. Drawing the rest from reference TRBV5-1 and TRBJ1-2, the complete variable domain is KAGVTQTPRYLIKTRGQQVTLSCSPISGHRSVSWYQQTPGQGLQFLFEYFSETQRNKGNFPGRFSGRQFSNSRSEMNVSTLELGDSALYLCASSLGGLSIYGYTFGSGTRLTVV.

The genes are TRBV27 and TRBJ2-1; tentative D call: TRBD1 (5 bases). V was clipped by 8 bases and J by 4 bases, with 21 bases between them. Germline V CDR1 and CDR2: MNHEY, SMNVEV (reference sequence). The length of the CDR3 is 16 residues. The CDR3 is CASVPRLAGLYNEQFF. The CDR3 nucleotides read TGTGCCAGCGTACCTCGGTTGGCAGGGCTGTACAATGAGCAGTTCTTC.

The V and J genes are TRBV19 and TRBJ2-1; 8 bases match TRBD1. The CDR3 has 15 amino acids. Germline lookup yields CDR1 LNHDA and CDR2 SQIVND (reference sequence). V gave up 5 bases and J gave up 7 bases; unmatched junction bases: 10. The CDR3 DNA follows: TGTGCCAGTAGTCGTCAGGGGGCTAGTAGTAATGAGCAGTTCTTC. It yields the protein CASSRQGASSNEQFF.

This clone was picked up one time. The V and J genes are TRBV7-3 and TRBJ2-3, with TRBD2 identical over 7 bases. The CDR3 is 15 amino acids. Germline values: CDR1 SGHTA, CDR2 FQGTGA. After removal of 0 bases from V and 2 bases from J, the junction contained 2 bases not matched to a gene. CDR3 in amino acids: CASSLTGRVTDTQYF. The CDR3, as DNA: TGTGCCAGCAGCTTAACTGGGAGGGTCACAGATACGCAGTATTTT.

This clone appeared a single time. This chain joins TRBV7-9 and TRBJ2-5, with a weak D call TRBD2 (6 bases). CDR3 length equals 14 residues. Germline loops: CDR1 SEHNR, CDR2 FQNEAQ (reference sequence). Between the trimmed V and J ends, which lost 5 bases and 2 bases, there was a span of 12 bases. The CDR3 here is CASSQLGGQETQYF. The CDR3 DNA follows: TGTGCCAGCAGCCAATTGGGGGGTCAAGAGACCCAGTACTTC.

The chain combines TRBV19 with TRBJ2-7, with 7 bases lining up with TRBD1. This CDR3 region has 17 residues. CDR1 and CDR2 from the germline V gene are LNHDA and SQIVND (reference sequence). J was trimmed by 2 bases and V by 1 base; bases with no gene match: 11. The CDR3 here is CASSIGYGQALTYEQYF. The DNA for the CDR3 is TGTGCCAGTAGTATAGGTTACGGACAGGCGCTAACCTACGAGCAGTACTTC.

The chain uses TRBV27 and TRBJ2-7; 9 bases line up with TRBD2. The CDR3 spans 14 residues. After removal of 5 bases from V and 4 bases from J, the junction contained 6 bases not matched to a gene. From germline, CDR1 is MNHEY and CDR2 SMNVEV (reference sequence). The DNA of the CDR3 is TGTGCCAGCAGTGAGATAGCGGGAGCATACGAGCAGTACTTC. It yields the protein CASSEIAGAYEQYF.

This rearrangement joins TRBV11-3 to TRBJ2-7, with 11 nucleotides matching TRBD2. Trimming took 3 bases from V and 4 from J; bases not matched to a gene: 8. Germline lookup yields CDR1 SGHNT and CDR2 YENEEA. The CDR3 contains 16 residues. CDR3 nucleotides: TGTGCCAGCAGCTTCGCCGGTCTAGCGGGGGGTTACGAGCAGTACTTC. Its protein product is CASSFAGLAGGYEQYF.

The V gene is TRBV6-5, the J gene TRBJ2-2, with 8 nucleotides matching TRBD1. CDR3 length: 15 amino acids. Germline values: CDR1 MNHEY, CDR2 SVGAGI. The junction had 8 bases not matched to a gene; V was cut back by 6 bases and J by 5 bases. For the CDR3, the DNA is TGTGCCAGCAGCCTTCAGGGGGCAGGGACCGGGGAGCTGTTTTTT. Its translation is CASSLQGAGTGELFF.

The rearrangement joins TRBV6-2 or TRBV6-3 to TRBJ2-3; a weak D match, TRBD2 (5 bases). Germline V gene sequence: CDR1 MNHEY, CDR2 SVGEGT. This CDR3 has 15 amino acids. The V and J ends lost 0 bases and 4 bases respectively, with 11 bases between them. The CDR3 nucleotides read TGTGCCAGCAGTTACTCCCGACTATCCCCAGATACGCAGTATTTT. This encodes CASSYSRLSPDTQYF.

The chain links TRBV5-1 to TRBJ2-3, with D perhaps matching TRBD2 (7 bases). The V gene lost 2 bases and the J gene lost 1 base, with 14 bases spanning the gap. This CDR3 spans 16 amino acids. Germline CDR1 is SGHRS and CDR2 is YFSETQ. DNA for the CDR3: TGCGCCAGCAGCTTAGGGGGAGGGCCCCGCACAGATACGCAGTATTTT. Amino acid sequence: CASSLGGGPRTDTQYF.